Following are 6 T cell receptor beta chains from one sample sequenced in a study of cytomegalovirus exposure and HLA in healthy donors. It was with 60 Vbeta and 13 Jbeta primers that the PCR ran. This table comes from immunoSEQ multiplex PCR, and its TCRdb copy is limited to in-frame clones, with some not included. The table has approximately 110,000 clones, approximately 78% seen once; the top ten hold less than 1.1%. The specimen sequenced was PBMCs. Source of these receptors: a woman aged 25 to 45 in good health and CMV-seronegative.

The chain combines TRBV11-2 with TRBJ2-1, with D perhaps TRBD1 (5 bases). V dropped 4 bases and J dropped 8 bases, with 12 bases sitting between them. The germline CDR1 and CDR2 sequences are SGHAT and FQNNGV. CDR3 length: 13 amino acids. CDR3 in amino acids: CASSSQGLDEQFF. As DNA, the CDR3 is TGTGCCAGCAGCTCCCAGGGTTTGGATGAGCAGTTCTTC.

V and J are TRBV27 and TRBJ2-5; 7 bases match TRBD1. Germline V gives CDR1 MNHEY, CDR2 SMNVEV (reference sequence). The CDR3 has 17 amino acids. V shed 5 bases, J shed 4 bases, and the junction held 16 bases outside the gene matches. The CDR3 DNA reads as TGTGCCAGCAGTGCGCAAGACAGGGAGTGGGGTCGAGAGACCCAGTACTTC. This codes for CASSAQDREWGRETQYF.

On this clone: The sample contains more than one DNA sequence encoding this CDR3. The chain has TRBV28 and TRBJ2-5; a weak D match, TRBD2 (7 bases). Trimming left V 6 bases short and J 2 bases short, with 19 bases between. Germline lookup yields CDR1 MDHEN and CDR2 SYDVKM. The CDR3 runs 16 residues. The CDR3 here is CASRGASGLLQETQYF. For the CDR3, the DNA is TGTGCCAGCAGGGGGGCTAGCGGACTACTACAAGAGACCCAGTACTTC.

The genes are TRBV4-1 and TRBJ1-5; 12 bases agree with TRBD1. This CDR3 spans 18 amino acids. J lost 5 bases, V lost 0 bases, and 8 bases had no gene match. CDR1 and CDR2 from the germline V gene are MGHRA and YSYEKL. CDR3 nucleotides: TGCGCCAGCAGCCAAGAATACCGAGGGACAGGGGGCTATCAGCCCCAGCATTTT. Its translation is CASSQEYRGTGGYQPQHF.

This sequence joins TRBV30 and TRBJ1-3, with D unresolved. V lost 8 bases, J lost 0 bases, and 11 bases lay in between. This CDR3 has 13 residues. CDR1 and CDR2 from the germline V gene are GTSNPN and SVGIG (reference sequence). As DNA, the CDR3 is TGTGCCGCAAGGAGCCACTCTGGAAACACCATATATTTT. This gives the protein CAARSHSGNTIYF.

The genes are TRBV7-6 and TRBJ2-7, with 12 bases matching TRBD1. The CDR3 contains 14 residues. Germline V gene data show CDR1 as SGHVS and CDR2 as FNYEAQ. The trim removed 3 bases at V and 7 bases at J, leaving 4 bases unmatched. DNA of the CDR3: TGTGCCAGCAGCTTGGGACAGGGGGCCTCGGAGCAGTACTTC. Protein product: CASSLGQGASEQYF. Complete variable domain (other parts from reference TRBV7-6 and TRBJ2-7): GAGVSQSPRYKVTKRGQDVALRCDPISGHVSLYWYRQALGQGPEFLTYFNYEAQQDKSGLPNDRFSAERPEGSISTLTIQRTEQRDSAMYRCASSLGQGASEQYFGPGTRLTVT.